This section outlines one T cell receptor beta chain sequence together with its context. The CDR3 runs 15 residues. Per the germline V gene, CDR1 is SGDLS and CDR2 is YYNGEE. Deletions cut 1 base from V and 2 bases from J, with 7 bases between. The record originates from a study of blood T cell repertoires in COVID-19. The table came from immunoSEQ multiplex PCR; TCRdb's copy has only in-frame clones and leaves some out. The sample includes 70,000 to 90,000 clones, around 84% of them seen just once. Material: peripheral blood. The chain employs TRBV9 and TRBJ2-6; a weak D match, TRBD2 (5 bases). The receptor was isolated from a human donor in a cohort sampled during active COVID-19. The CDR3 reads CASSVSGAGANVLTF. The CDR3 bases are TGTGCCAGCAGCGTATCCGGGGCTGGGGCCAACGTCCTGACTTTC.